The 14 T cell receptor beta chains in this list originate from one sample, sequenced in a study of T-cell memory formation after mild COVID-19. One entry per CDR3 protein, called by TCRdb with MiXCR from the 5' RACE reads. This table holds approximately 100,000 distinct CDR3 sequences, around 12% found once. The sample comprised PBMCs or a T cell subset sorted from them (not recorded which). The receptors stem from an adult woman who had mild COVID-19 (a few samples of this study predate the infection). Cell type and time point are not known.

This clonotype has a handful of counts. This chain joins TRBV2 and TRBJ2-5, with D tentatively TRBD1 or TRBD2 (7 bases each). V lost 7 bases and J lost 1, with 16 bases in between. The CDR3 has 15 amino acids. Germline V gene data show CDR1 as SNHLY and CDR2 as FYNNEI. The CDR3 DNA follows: TGTGCCAGCACAGGGGGGGCCACTCCCCAAGAGACCCAGTACTTC. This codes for CASTGGATPQETQYF.

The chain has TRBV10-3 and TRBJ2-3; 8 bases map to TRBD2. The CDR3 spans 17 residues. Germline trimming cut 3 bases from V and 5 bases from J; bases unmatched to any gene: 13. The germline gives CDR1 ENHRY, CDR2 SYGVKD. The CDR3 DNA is TGTGCCATCAGTGAAGGAAGCGGGAGTTGGATTGAAGATACGCAGTATTTT. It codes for CAISEGSGSWIEDTQYF.

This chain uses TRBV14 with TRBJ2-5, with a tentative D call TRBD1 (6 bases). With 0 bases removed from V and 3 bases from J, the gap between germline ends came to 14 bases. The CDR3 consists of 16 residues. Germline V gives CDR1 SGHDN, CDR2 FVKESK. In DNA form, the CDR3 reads TGTGCCAGCAGCCAAGATGTCGCGACAGGAGAAGAGACCCAGTACTTC. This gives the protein CASSQDVATGEETQYF.

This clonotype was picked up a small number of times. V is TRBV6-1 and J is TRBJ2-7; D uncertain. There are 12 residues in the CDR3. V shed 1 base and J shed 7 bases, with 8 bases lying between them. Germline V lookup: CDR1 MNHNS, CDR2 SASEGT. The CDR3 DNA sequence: TGTGCCAGCAGTGAAGTCCACCCTGAGCAGTACTTC. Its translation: CASSEVHPEQYF.

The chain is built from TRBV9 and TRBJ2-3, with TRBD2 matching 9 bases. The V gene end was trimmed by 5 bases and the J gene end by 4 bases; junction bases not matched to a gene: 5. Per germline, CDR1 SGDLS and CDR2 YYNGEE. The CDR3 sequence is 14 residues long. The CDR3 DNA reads TGTGCCAGCAGGGAGGGACTAGCCTCAGATACGCAGTATTTT. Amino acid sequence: CASREGLASDTQYF.

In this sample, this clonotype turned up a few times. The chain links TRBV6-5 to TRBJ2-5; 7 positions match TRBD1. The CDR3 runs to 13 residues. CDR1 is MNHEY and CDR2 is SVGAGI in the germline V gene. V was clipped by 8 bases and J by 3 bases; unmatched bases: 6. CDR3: CASGYRGEETQYF. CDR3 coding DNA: TGTGCCAGCGGATACAGGGGTGAAGAGACCCAGTACTTC.

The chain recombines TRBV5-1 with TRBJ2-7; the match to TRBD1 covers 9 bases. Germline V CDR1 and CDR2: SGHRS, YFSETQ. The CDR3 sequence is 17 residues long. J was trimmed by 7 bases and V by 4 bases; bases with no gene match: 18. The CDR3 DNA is TGCGCCAGCAGCCTAACCACATCCGGGACAGGGTTGCGGGAGCAGTACTTC. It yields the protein CASSLTTSGTGLREQYF.

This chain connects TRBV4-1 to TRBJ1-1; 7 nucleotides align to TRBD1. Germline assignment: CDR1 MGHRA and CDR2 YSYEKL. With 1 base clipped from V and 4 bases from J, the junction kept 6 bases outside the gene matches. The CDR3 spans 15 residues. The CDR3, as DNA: TGCGCCAGCAGCCAAGGACAGGGCGGGGGCACTGAAGCTTTCTTT. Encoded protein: CASSQGQGGGTEAFF.

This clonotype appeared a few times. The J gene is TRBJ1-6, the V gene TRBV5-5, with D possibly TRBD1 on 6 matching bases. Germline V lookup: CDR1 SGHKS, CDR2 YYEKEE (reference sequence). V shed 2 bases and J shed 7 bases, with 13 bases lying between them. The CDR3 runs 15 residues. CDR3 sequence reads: CASSLGGTLNSPLHF. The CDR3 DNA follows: TGTGCCAGCAGCTTAGGGGGGACATTGAATTCACCCCTCCACTTT. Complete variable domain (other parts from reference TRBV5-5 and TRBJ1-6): DAGVTQSPTHLIKTRGQQVTLRCSPISGHKSVSWYQQVLGQGPQFIFQYYEKEERGRGNFPDRFSARQFPNYSSELNVNALLLGDSALYLCASSLGGTLNSPLHFGNGTRLTVT.

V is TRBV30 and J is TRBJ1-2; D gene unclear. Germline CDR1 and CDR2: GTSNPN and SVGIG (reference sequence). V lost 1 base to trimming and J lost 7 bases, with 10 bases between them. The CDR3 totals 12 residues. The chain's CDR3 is CAWSGLRPGYTF. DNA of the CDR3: TGTGCCTGGAGTGGCCTAAGGCCTGGCTACACCTTC.

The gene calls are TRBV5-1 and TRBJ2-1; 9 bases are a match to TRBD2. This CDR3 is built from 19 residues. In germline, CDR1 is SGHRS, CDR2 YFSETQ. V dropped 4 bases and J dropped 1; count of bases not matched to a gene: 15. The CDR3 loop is CASSDITSGPGLSYNEQFF. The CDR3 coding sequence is TGCGCCAGCAGCGACATCACTAGCGGGCCAGGATTATCCTACAATGAGCAGTTCTTC.

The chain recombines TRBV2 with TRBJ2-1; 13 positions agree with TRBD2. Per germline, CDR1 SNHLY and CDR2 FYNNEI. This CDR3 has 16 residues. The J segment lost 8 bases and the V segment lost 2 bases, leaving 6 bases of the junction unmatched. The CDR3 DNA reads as TGTGCCAGCAGTGAATTTACTAGCGGGAGGGTCCATGAGCAGTTCTTC. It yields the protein CASSEFTSGRVHEQFF.

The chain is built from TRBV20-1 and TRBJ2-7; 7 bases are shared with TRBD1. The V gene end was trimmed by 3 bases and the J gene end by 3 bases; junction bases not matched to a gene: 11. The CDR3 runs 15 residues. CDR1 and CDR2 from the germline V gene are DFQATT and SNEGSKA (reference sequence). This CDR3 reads CSARSDRNLVYEQYF. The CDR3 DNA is TGCAGTGCTAGGTCGGACAGGAACCTGGTCTACGAGCAGTACTTC.

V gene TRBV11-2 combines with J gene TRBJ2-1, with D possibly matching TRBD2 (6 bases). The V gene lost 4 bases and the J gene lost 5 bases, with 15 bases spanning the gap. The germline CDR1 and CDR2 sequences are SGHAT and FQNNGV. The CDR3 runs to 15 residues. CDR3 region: CASSYGRLDHNEQFF. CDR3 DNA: TGTGCCAGCAGCTACGGTAGACTAGACCACAATGAGCAGTTCTTC.